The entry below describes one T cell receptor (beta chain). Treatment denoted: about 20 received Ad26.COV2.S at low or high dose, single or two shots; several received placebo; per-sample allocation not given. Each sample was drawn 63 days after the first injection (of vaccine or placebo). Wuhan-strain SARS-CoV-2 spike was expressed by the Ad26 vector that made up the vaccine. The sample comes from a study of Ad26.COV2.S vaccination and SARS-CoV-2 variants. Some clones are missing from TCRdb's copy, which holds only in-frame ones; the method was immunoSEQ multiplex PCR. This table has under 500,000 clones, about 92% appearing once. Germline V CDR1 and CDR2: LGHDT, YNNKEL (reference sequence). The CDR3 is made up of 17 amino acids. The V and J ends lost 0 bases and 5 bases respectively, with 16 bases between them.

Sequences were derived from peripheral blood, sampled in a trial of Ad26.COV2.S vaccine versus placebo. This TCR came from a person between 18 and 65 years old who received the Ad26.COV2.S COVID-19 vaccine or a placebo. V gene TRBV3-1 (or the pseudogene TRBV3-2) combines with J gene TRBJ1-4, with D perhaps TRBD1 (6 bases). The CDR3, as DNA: TGTGCCAGCAGCCAAGATCTCTTACAGGGATGGAATGAAAAACTGTTTTTT. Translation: CASSQDLLQGWNEKLFF.